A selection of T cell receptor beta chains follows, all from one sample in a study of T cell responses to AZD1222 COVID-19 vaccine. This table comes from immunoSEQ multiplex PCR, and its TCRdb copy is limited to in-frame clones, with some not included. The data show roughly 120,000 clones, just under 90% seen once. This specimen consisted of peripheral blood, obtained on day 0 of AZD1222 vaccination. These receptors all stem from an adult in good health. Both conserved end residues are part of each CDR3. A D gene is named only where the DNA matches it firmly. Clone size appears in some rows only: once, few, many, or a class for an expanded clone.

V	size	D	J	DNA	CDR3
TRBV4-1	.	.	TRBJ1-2	TGCGCCAGCAGCCAAGAGCTAGACTATGGCTACACCTTC	CASSQELDYGYTF
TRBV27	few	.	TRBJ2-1	TGTGCCAGCACCCACGGGGACTCCTACAATGAGCAGTTCTTC	CASTHGDSYNEQFF
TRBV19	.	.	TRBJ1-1	TGTGCCAGTAGGATAGGGGGGAACACTGAAGCTTTCTTT	CASRIGGNTEAFF
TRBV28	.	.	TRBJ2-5	TGTGCCAGCAGTTTAGCGGGGGAGACCCAGTACTTC	CASSLAGETQYF
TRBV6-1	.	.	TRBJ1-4	TGTGCCAGCAGTGAAGTGATCATGGGGGCCCGTACTAATGAAAAACTGTTTTTT	CASSEVIMGARTNEKLFF
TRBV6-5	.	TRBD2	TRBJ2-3	TGTGCCAGCAGAGGACTAGCGGGGGTGGTTACGCAGTATTTT	CASRGLAGVVTQYF
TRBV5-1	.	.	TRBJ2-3	TGCGCCAGCAGCTTGGGTTCGCTTTCCACAGATACGCAGTATTTT	CASSLGSLSTDTQYF
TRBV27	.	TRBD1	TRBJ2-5	TGTGCCAGCAGTATGGACAGGGCCGGGGAGACCCAGTACTTC	CASSMDRAGETQYF
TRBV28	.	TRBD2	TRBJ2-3	TGTGCCAGCAGTTTGGGGACTAGCGCGGCCACAGATACGCAGTATTTT	CASSLGTSAATDTQYF
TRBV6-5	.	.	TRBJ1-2	TGTGCCAGCAGTATGGGGGGTAACTATGGCTACACCTTC	CASSMGGNYGYTF
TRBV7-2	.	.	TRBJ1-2	TGTGCCAGCAGCTTACCGGCAATTTTAAACTATGGCTACACCTTC	CASSLPAILNYGYTF
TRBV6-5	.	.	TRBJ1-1	TGTGCCGGTTCTACCGGGGGCATGAACACTGAAGCTTTCTTT	CAGSTGGMNTEAFF
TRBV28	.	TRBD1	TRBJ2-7	TGTGCCAGCAGTTCACAGGGGATAAGGTCCTACGAGCAGTACTTC	CASSSQGIRSYEQYF
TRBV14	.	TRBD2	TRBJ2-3	TGTGCCAGCAGCCTACCCTCAGCGGGGGGGCAAGCAGATACGCAGTATTTT	CASSLPSAGGQADTQYF
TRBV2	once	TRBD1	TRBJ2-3	TGTGCCAGCAATCGGGACAGTGGCACAGATACGCAGTATTTT	CASNRDSGTDTQYF
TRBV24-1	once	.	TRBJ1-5	TGTGCCACCAGTGAGCGGGCCAATCAGCCCCAGCATTTT	CATSERANQPQHF
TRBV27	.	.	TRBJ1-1	TGTGCCAGCAGTTTATCCCCCGGGAACACTGAAGCTTTCTTT	CASSLSPGNTEAFF
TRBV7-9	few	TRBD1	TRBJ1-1	TGTGCCAGCAGCACAGGGGGCACTGAAGCTTTCTTT	CASSTGGTEAFF
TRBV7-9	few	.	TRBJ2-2	TGTGCCAGCAGCTTCTGGGAAACCGGGGAGCTGTTTTTT	CASSFWETGELFF
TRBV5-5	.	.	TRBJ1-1	TGTGCCAGCAGGAGGGAACACATGAACACTGAAGCTTTCTTT	CASRREHMNTEAFF
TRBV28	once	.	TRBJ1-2	TGTGCCAGCAGGCCCCCGCTCTATGGCTACACCTTC	CASRPPLYGYTF
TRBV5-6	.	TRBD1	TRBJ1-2	TGTGCCAGCAGCGTTGGACAGGCCGCTGGGTATGGCTACACCTTC	CASSVGQAAGYGYTF
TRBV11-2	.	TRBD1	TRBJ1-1	TGTGCCAGCAGCTTAGACTTGGGACAGGTTGAAGCTTTCTTT	CASSLDLGQVEAFF
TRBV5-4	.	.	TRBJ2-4	TGTGCCAGCAGCTTGGGGGCTCAGGGGAACATTCAGTACTTC	CASSLGAQGNIQYF